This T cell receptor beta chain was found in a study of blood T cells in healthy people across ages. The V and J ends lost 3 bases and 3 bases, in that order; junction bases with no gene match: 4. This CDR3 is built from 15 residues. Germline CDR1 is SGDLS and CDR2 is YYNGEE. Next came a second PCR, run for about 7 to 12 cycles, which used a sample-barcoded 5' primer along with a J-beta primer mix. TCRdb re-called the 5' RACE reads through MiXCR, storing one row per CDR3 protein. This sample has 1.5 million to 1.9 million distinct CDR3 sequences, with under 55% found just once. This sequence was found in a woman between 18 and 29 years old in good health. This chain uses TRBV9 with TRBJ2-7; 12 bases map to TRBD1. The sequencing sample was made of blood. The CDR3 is CASSEGTGGIYEQYF. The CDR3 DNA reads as TGTGCCAGCAGCGAAGGGACAGGGGGCATCTACGAGCAGTACTTC. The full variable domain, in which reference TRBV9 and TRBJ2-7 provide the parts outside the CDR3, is DSGVTQTPKHLITATGQRVTLRCSPRSGDLSVYWYQQSLDQGLQFLIQYYNGEERAKGNILERFSAQQFPDLHSELNLSSLELGDSALYFCASSEGTGGIYEQYFGPGTRLTVT.